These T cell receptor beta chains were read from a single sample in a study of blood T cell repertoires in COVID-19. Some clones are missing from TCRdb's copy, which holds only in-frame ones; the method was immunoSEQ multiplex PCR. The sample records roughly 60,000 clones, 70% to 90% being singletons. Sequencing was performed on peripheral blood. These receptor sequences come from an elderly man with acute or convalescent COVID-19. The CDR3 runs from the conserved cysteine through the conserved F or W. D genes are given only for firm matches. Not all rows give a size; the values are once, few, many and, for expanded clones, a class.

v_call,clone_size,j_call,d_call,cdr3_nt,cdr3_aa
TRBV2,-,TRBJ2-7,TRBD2,TGTGCCAGCAGTCTAGCGGGGGGCCGCAGCGAGCAGTACTTC,CASSLAGGRSEQYF
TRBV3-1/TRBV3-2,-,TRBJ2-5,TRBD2,TGTGCCAGCAGCCAAGGCCCGGGGAGGGAAGAGACCCAGTACTTC,CASSQGPGREETQYF
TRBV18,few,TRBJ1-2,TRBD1,TGTGCCAGCTCAGCCCGGGACAGTCGCTATGGCTACACCTTC,CASSARDSRYGYTF
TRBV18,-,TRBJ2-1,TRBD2,TGTGCCAGCTCAGCTAGCGGTGGCTCCTACAATGAGCAGTTCTTC,CASSASGGSYNEQFF
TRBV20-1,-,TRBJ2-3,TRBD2,TGCAGTGCTAGTGGAAGGGGACTAGCAGATACGCAGTATTTT,CSASGRGLADTQYF
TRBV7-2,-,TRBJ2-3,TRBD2,TGTGCCAGCAGCTTTTTACGAGCGGGGATAGATACGCAGTATTTT,CASSFLRAGIDTQYF
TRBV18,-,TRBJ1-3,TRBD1,TGTGCCAGCTCACAGGGGGCCGGAAACACCATATATTTT,CASSQGAGNTIYF
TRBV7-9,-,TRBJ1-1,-,TGTGCCAGCAGCTTAGGGGACAAATATGAAGCTTTCTTT,CASSLGDKYEAFF
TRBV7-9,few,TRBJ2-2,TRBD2,TGTGCCAGCAGCCCAGGACTAGCGCCCGCCGGGGAGCTGTTTTTT,CASSPGLAPAGELFF
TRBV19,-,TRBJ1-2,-,TGTGCCAGTAGGGCGCAGGGGCCTGCCGGCTATGGCTACACCTTC,CASRAQGPAGYGYTF
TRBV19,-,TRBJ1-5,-,TGTGCCAGTAGCCCGGGAGCCGGGGGGGCATTGCCCCAGCATTTT,CASSPGAGGALPQHF
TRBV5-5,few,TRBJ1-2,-,TGTGCCAGCAGCTTGGCCAGCGGAGGGAATAACTATGGCTACACCTTC,CASSLASGGNNYGYTF
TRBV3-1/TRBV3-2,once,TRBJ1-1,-,TGTGCCAGCAGCCGGGTCTCACAGGGTTTTGAAACTTTCTTT,CASSRVSQGFETFF
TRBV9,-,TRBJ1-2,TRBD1,TGTGCCAGCAGCGGGATTCCGGGACAGGGGGCCTCGTGGGGCTACACCTTC,CASSGIPGQGASWGYTF
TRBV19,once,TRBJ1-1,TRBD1,TGTGCCAGTCTCCAGGGGGTAGGATGGACTGAAGCTTTCTTT,CASLQGVGWTEAFF
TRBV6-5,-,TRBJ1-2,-,TGTGCCAGCCTATCCTCGTGGGCGGGGGGCTACACCTTC,CASLSSWAGGYTF
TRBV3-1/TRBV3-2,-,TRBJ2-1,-,TGTGCCAGCAGCCAAGACCCTAGCAATGAGCAGTTCTTC,CASSQDPSNEQFF
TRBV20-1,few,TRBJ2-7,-,TGCAGTGCTAGAGGTCCTTTAGAGCAGTACTTC,CSARGPLEQYF
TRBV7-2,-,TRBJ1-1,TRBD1,TGTGCCAGCAGCCTAGACTGGACAGGCGACACTGAAGCTTTCTTT,CASSLDWTGDTEAFF
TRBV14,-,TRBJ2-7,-,TGTGCCAGCAGCCAAACTCCGGACTCCGTTATGTACTTC,CASSQTPDSVMYF
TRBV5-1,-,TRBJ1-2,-,TGCGCCAGCAGGAGCTCCTATGGCTACACCTTC,CASRSSYGYTF
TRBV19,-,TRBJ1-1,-,TGTGCCAGTATATCGCATTCCCCGGGAAGAAGAATGAACACTGAAGCTTTCTTT,CASISHSPGRRMNTEAFF
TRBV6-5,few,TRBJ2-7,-,TGTGCCAGCAGATCGGGGGGGGACAGTAACGAGCAGTACTTC,CASRSGGDSNEQYF
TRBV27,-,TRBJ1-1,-,TGTGCCAGCAGTTCTTGGGACACCAACACTGAAGCTTTCTTT,CASSSWDTNTEAFF
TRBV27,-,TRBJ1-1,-,TGTGCCAGCAGTTTATCGGGGAGAATAAACACTGAAGCTTTCTTT,CASSLSGRINTEAFF
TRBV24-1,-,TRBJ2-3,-,TGTGCCACCAGTGATGGGTGGAGTAGCACAGATACGCAGTATTTT,CATSDGWSSTDTQYF
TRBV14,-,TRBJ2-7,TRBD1,TGTGCCAGCAGCCAGTACGGGACAGCAATATTCGAGCAGTACTTC,CASSQYGTAIFEQYF
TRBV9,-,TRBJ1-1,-,TGTGCCAGCAGCCCGTATACAGGATCCCACGTGCGTGCTTTCTTT,CASSPYTGSHVRAFF
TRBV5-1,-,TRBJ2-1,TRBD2,TGCGCCAGCAGTACTAGCGCACACGACAATGAGCAGTTCTTC,CASSTSAHDNEQFF
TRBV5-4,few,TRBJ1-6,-,TGTGCCAGCAGCTTGGACCTGTCCAGGAATTCACCCCTCCACTTT,CASSLDLSRNSPLHF
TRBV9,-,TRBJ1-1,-,TGTGCCAGCAGCCTAGGGCAGGGTCCGAACACTGAAGCTTTCTTT,CASSLGQGPNTEAFF
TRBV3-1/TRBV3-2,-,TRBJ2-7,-,TGTGCCAGCACCTTAGGGGGATCCTACGAGCAGTACTTC,CASTLGGSYEQYF
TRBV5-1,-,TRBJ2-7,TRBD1,TGCGCCAGCAGCTCGGGTTTGAGGACAGGGACCTACGAGCAGTACTTC,CASSSGLRTGTYEQYF
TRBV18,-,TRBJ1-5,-,TGTGCCAGCTCACCGGGACATCGCAGGTATTTT,CASSPGHRRYF
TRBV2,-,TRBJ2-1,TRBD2,TGTGCCAGCAGGGAGACTAGCGGGGGGGGCCAAGGTGAGCAGTTCTTC,CASRETSGGGQGEQFF
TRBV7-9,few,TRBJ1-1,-,TGTGCCAGCAGCTTAGCGGGACGGCGGGGCACTGAAGCTTTCTTT,CASSLAGRRGTEAFF
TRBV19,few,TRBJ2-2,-,TGTGCCAGCGGGAAACCGAACACCGGGGAGCTGTTTTTT,CASGKPNTGELFF
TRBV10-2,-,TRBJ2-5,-,TGCGCCAGCAGTGAGATATCCCTTGAGACCCAGTACTTC,CASSEISLETQYF
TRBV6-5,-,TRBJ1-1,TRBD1,TGTGCCAGCAGTTATACAGGGGGAGGGACTGAAGCTTTCTTT,CASSYTGGGTEAFF
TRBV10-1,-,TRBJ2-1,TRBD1,TGCGCCAGCAGCCGGGACAGTGGTTCCGAGCAGTTCTTC,CASSRDSGSEQFF
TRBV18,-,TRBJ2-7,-,TGTGCCAGCTCACCAAGACAGGTCGATGTCTCCTACGAGCAGTACTTC,CASSPRQVDVSYEQYF
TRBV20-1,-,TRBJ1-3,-,TGCAGTGCTAGCAGGGGCAACACCATATATTTT,CSASRGNTIYF
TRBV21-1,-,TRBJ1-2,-,TGTGCCAGCAGGGGACAGGGGCCTCCCTCTAACTATGGCTACACCTTC,CASRGQGPPSNYGYTF
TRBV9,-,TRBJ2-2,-,TGTGCCAGCAGCGTAGGAGGAGTGAGGGGGATAAACACCGGGGAGCTGTTTTTT,CASSVGGVRGINTGELFF
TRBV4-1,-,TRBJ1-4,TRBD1,TGCGCCAGCAGCCGGATTCTGACAGGGGTCGCAACTAATGAAAAACTGTTTTTT,CASSRILTGVATNEKLFF
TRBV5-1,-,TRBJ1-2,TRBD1,TGCGCCAGCAGCTCACAGGGGTTGAACGATGGCTACACCTTC,CASSSQGLNDGYTF
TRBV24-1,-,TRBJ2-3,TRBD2,TGTGCCACCAGTGATAGGACGGGGGGGCGCGATACGCAGTATTTT,CATSDRTGGRDTQYF